The entry below gives a single TCR beta chain sequence along with its context. The data belong to a study of blood T cell repertoires in COVID-19. V lost 2 bases and J lost 0, with 9 bases in between. Looked up from germline, CDR1 is MNHNS and CDR2 is SASEGT. This CDR3 has 15 amino acids. Profiling relied on immunoSEQ multiplex PCR, and the TCRdb table lists in-frame clones only, not all of them. The profile shows some 130,000 clones, approximately 74% of them singletons. The sample was peripheral blood. This TCR derives from a woman in her 70s with acute or convalescent COVID-19. The chain employs TRBV6-1 and TRBJ2-3; unclear D gene. The CDR3 nucleotides read TGTGCCAGCAGTGAACACCCAGGAAGCACAGATACGCAGTATTTT. Residues: CASSEHPGSTDTQYF.